The clone carrying this T cell receptor beta chain has more than one count but fewer than ten. This sample is part of a study of patients and donors after allogeneic stem cell transplantation. One entry per CDR3 protein results from TCRdb running MiXCR on the RT-PCR reads. The sample yields roughly 190,000 distinct CDR3 sequences, approximately 41% seen once. Germline assignment: CDR1 LGHDT and CDR2 YNNKEL (reference sequence). Deletions cut 2 bases from V and 2 bases from J, with 21 bases between. This CDR3 is built from 18 residues. Sequenced input: blood, either unsorted or a sorted T cell fraction (not recorded which). This TCR was sampled from a human donor who was either an allogeneic HSCT recipient or a stem cell or donor lymphocyte infusion donor (not recorded which). It is not recorded whose cells these are; they may come from a transplant donor. The chain carries TRBV3-1 and TRBJ1-1; TRBD1 might be the D (6 bases). CDR3 sequence: CASSQPHDRNPTNTEAFF. As DNA, the CDR3 is TGTGCCAGCAGCCAACCCCACGACAGGAACCCAACAAACACTGAAGCTTTCTTT.